Presented here are 27 T cell receptor beta chains from one specimen sequenced in a study of T cell repertoires in cytomegalovirus infection. MiXCR was run by TCRdb on the reads, yielding one entry per CDR3 protein. In the table there are some 400,000 distinct CDR3 sequences, 15% to 20% of which are singletons. Input material: PBMCs. The receptors were sampled from a human donor in good health (CMV status not recorded). Some clones in this sample may be carry-over from other donors' samples.

This clonotype was seen a few times. The rearrangement links TRBV12-3 or TRBV12-4 to TRBJ2-5, with a possible D match to TRBD1 (5 bases). The CDR3 is 13 residues long. V was shortened by 5 bases and J by 2 bases, with 9 bases between the two germline ends. The CDR3 sequence: CASSRQLQETQYF. CDR3 nucleotides: TGTGCCAGCAGTAGACAGCTACAAGAGACCCAGTACTTC.

The CDR3 DNA reads as TGCAGTGCCCCGACTAGCGGGGGGTCCTTCACAGATACGCAGTATTTT. As protein: CSAPTSGGSFTDTQYF. This rearrangement joins TRBV20-1 to TRBJ2-3, with 13 bases fitting TRBD2. Looked up from germline, CDR1 is DFQATT and CDR2 is SNEGSKA (reference sequence). With V trimmed by 6 bases and J by 2 bases, 8 bases remained unmatched. The CDR3 consists of 16 residues.

The chain carries TRBV7-9 and TRBJ2-7, with D possibly called TRBD1 or TRBD2 (6 bases each). Germline values: CDR1 SEHNR, CDR2 FQNEAQ (reference sequence). The CDR3 consists of 13 residues. Deletions cut 5 bases from V and 3 bases from J, with 11 bases between. CDR3 protein: CASSRRDNYEQYF. Here the CDR3 DNA reads TGTGCCAGCAGCCGGCGGGACAACTACGAGCAGTACTTC.

This clonotype has ten or more counts. This chain joins TRBV7-2 and TRBJ2-2; TRBD1 is a possible D gene (5 bases). Germline assignment: CDR1 SGHTA and CDR2 FQGNSA. Trimming took 8 bases from V and 0 from J, leaving 13 bases between them. This CDR3 comprises 15 residues. In nucleotides, the CDR3 is TGTGCCAGCTGGCCAGGCAGGGCGAACACCGGGGAGCTGTTTTTT. Translation gives CASWPGRANTGELFF.

This clonotype has at least ten counts. CDR3 DNA sequence: TGTGCCAGCCGGGGACCGAGTAGCAATCAGCCCCAGCATTTT. Translated, it gives CASRGPSSNQPQHF. The chain recombines TRBV12-3 or TRBV12-4 with TRBJ1-5, with D perhaps matching TRBD1 (5 bases). Between the trimmed V and J ends, which lost 8 bases and 0 bases, there was a span of 11 bases. The CDR3 sequence is 14 residues long.

The rearrangement links TRBV5-6 to TRBJ2-3; the match to TRBD2 covers 11 bases. The CDR3 is 16 amino acids. Germline CDR1 is SGHDT and CDR2 is YYEEEE. J lost 10 bases, V lost 4 bases, and 14 bases had no gene match. The CDR3 reads CASSPEASGGPRAQYF. CDR3 sequence (DNA): TGTGCCAGCAGCCCCGAGGCTAGCGGGGGGCCCCGGGCGCAGTATTTT.

The V call is TRBV7-8, the J call TRBJ1-1, with D tentatively TRBD1 (5 bases). Looked up from germline, CDR1 is SGHVS and CDR2 is FQNEAQ. Trimming took 5 bases from V and 4 from J, leaving 14 bases between them. The CDR3 spans 14 residues. The chain's CDR3 is CASSGNRSPTEAFF. CDR3 coding DNA: TGTGCCAGCAGCGGTAACAGGAGCCCCACTGAAGCTTTCTTT.

The J gene is TRBJ2-4, the V gene TRBV27; 8 nucleotides line up with TRBD1. The CDR3 has 16 residues. V trimming: 6 bases; J trimming: 0 bases; junction bases outside the gene matches: 7. Germline V gives CDR1 MNHEY, CDR2 SMNVEV (reference sequence). The CDR3 nucleotides are TGTGCCAGCAGCCCAGGACAGGGTCTAGCCAAAAACATTCAGTACTTC. It is translated as CASSPGQGLAKNIQYF.

In this sample, this clonotype turned up a few times. The genes are TRBV6-5 and TRBJ2-3; D might be TRBD1 or TRBD2, each matching 6 bases. The CDR3 runs 15 residues. V was clipped by 0 bases and J by 4 bases, with 11 bases between them. From germline, CDR1 is MNHEY and CDR2 SVGAGI. CDR3 nucleotide sequence: TGTGCCAGCAGTTACTCGAGGGGGGTGGCAGATACGCAGTATTTT. This translates into CASSYSRGVADTQYF.

The V call is TRBV5-6, the J call TRBJ2-4, with D tentatively TRBD2 (5 bases). This CDR3 region has 14 residues. Germline-derived CDR1 and CDR2 are SGHDT and YYEEEE. V was trimmed by 1 base and J by 3 bases, leaving 8 bases between them. The CDR3 spells CASSLSSGKNIQYF. The CDR3 DNA reads TGTGCCAGCAGCTTGTCCAGCGGCAAAAACATTCAGTACTTC.

This clonotype was counted only a few times. The gene calls are TRBV7-9 and TRBJ1-1; D is undetermined. CDR3 size: 13 residues. Germline assignment: CDR1 SEHNR and CDR2 FQNEAQ (reference sequence). V was shortened by 5 bases and J by 5 bases, with 12 bases between the two germline ends. The CDR3 loop reads CASSPQAGTEAFF. The CDR3 region has the DNA TGTGCCAGCAGCCCCCAGGCGGGGACTGAAGCTTTCTTT.

This clonotype has a handful of counts. The J gene is TRBJ1-5, the V gene TRBV29-1; no clear D gene. Germline lookup yields CDR1 SQVTM and CDR2 ANQGSEA. The V end was cut by 4 bases, the J end by 1 base, with 8 bases between. CDR3 size: 13 residues. The CDR3 loop is CSVVVGSNQPQHF. DNA for the CDR3: TGCAGCGTTGTGGTCGGGAGCAATCAGCCCCAGCATTTT.

This clonotype was recorded at least ten times. The V gene is TRBV7-2, the J gene TRBJ2-5; the D is unclear. Germline CDR1 and CDR2: SGHTA and FQGNSA. The CDR3 extends over 12 amino acids. V was clipped by 5 bases and J by 5 bases, with 9 bases between them. The CDR3 sequence: CASSQPGETQYF. The DNA of the CDR3 is TGTGCCAGCAGCCAGCCCGGCGAGACCCAGTACTTC. Drawing the rest from reference TRBV7-2 and TRBJ2-5, the complete variable domain is GAGVSQSPSNKVTEKGKDVELRCDPISGHTALYWYRQSLGQGLEFLIYFQGNSAPDKSGLPSDRFSAERTGGSVSTLTIQRTQQEDSAVYLCASSQPGETQYFGPGTRLLVL.

In its sample, this clonotype was seen many times. This sequence joins TRBV10-3 and TRBJ1-1; 11 bases align to TRBD1. Germline V gives CDR1 ENHRY, CDR2 SYGVKD. Germline trimming cut 6 bases from V and 3 bases from J; bases unmatched to any gene: 3. The CDR3 totals 14 residues. CDR3 protein: CAISGQGADTEAFF. The CDR3 region has the DNA TGTGCCATCAGCGGACAGGGGGCGGACACTGAAGCTTTCTTT.

The rearrangement links TRBV12-3 or TRBV12-4 to TRBJ2-1, with 13 bases that match TRBD2. The V gene end was trimmed by 5 bases and the J gene end by 10 bases; junction bases not matched to a gene: 8. The CDR3 is made up of 15 amino acids. CDR3 in amino acids: CASSPSGTSGNEQFF. CDR3 nucleotide sequence: TGTGCCAGCAGTCCTTCCGGGACTAGCGGGAACGAGCAGTTCTTC.

The CDR3 sequence is CASSQESGRTEAFF. The CDR3 nucleotides read TGTGCCAGCAGCCAAGAATCGGGAAGGACTGAAGCTTTCTTT. The chain links TRBV3-1 to TRBJ1-1, with D uncertain. Germline CDR1 and CDR2: LGHDT and YNNKEL (reference sequence). Trimming removed 0 bases from V and 5 bases from J, with 10 bases in between. The CDR3 totals 14 residues.

Ten or more counts support this clonotype. The chain recombines TRBV7-9 with TRBJ1-4, with TRBD1 matching over 7 bases. V gave up 4 bases and J gave up 5 bases; unmatched junction bases: 7. Germline lookup yields CDR1 SEHNR and CDR2 FQNEAQ (reference sequence). This CDR3 is 15 amino acids long. The CDR3 is CASSSRTGENEKLFF. The CDR3 DNA follows: TGTGCCAGCAGCTCTCGGACAGGAGAGAATGAAAAACTGTTTTTT.

The chain joins TRBV7-9 to TRBJ2-1; 7 bases line up with TRBD1. The CDR3 is 17 residues long. Germline trimming cut 4 bases from V and 7 bases from J; bases unmatched to any gene: 16. CDR1 is SEHNR and CDR2 is FQNEAQ in the germline V gene (reference sequence). The CDR3 nucleotides are TGTGCCAGCAGCTCCCCCAAGGGGGCTATTTTTGGGAATGAGCAGTTCTTC. As protein: CASSSPKGAIFGNEQFF.

This clonotype has ten or more counts. The chain is built from TRBV7-2 and TRBJ1-2; no definite D call. V was cut by 4 bases and J by 4 bases, with 13 bases left in between. This CDR3 comprises 14 residues. The V gene's germline CDR1 is SGHTA and CDR2 FQGNSA. CDR3 amino acids: CASSYAGRTYGYTF. CDR3 coding DNA: TGTGCCAGCAGCTATGCGGGTAGGACCTATGGCTACACCTTC. Full variable domain (rest looked up from reference TRBV7-2 and TRBJ1-2): GAGVSQSPSNKVTEKGKDVELRCDPISGHTALYWYRQSLGQGLEFLIYFQGNSAPDKSGLPSDRFSAERTGGSVSTLTIQRTQQEDSAVYLCASSYAGRTYGYTFGSGTRLTVV.

The chain combines TRBV15 with TRBJ1-4; no reliable D call. This CDR3 contains 15 residues. Germline V gene data show CDR1 as LNHNV and CDR2 as YYDKDF (reference sequence). Between the trimmed V and J ends, which lost 0 bases and 5 bases, there was a span of 10 bases. This CDR3 is CATSRDFGRNEKLFF. The CDR3 coding sequence is TGTGCCACCAGCAGAGATTTCGGACGCAATGAAAAACTGTTTTTT.

This clonotype was seen a handful of times. The genes are TRBV18 and TRBJ2-1, with a tentative D call TRBD2 (5 bases). The CDR3 sequence is 13 residues long. Germline V gives CDR1 KGHSH, CDR2 LQKENI. V dropped 4 bases and J dropped 13 bases, with 17 bases sitting between them. CDR3 DNA sequence: TGTGCCAGCTCACTGGGAGCCGGGAATATACAGTTCTTC. This encodes CASSLGAGNIQFF.

The rearrangement joins TRBV10-3 to TRBJ2-2; 7 bases are shared with TRBD2. The CDR3 has 19 amino acids. Germline CDR1 ENHRY, CDR2 SYGVKD. V lost 3 bases, J lost 4 bases, and 17 bases stayed unmatched. The CDR3 protein is CAISDRRADGRRGTGELFF. Written as DNA, the CDR3 is TGTGCCATCAGTGATAGGCGCGCCGACGGGAGGAGGGGCACCGGGGAGCTGTTTTTT.

This clonotype was seen repeatedly, ten times or more. The chain employs TRBV7-9 and TRBJ2-7; 8 nucleotides match TRBD1. The germline gives CDR1 SEHNR, CDR2 FQNEAQ (reference sequence). CDR3 length equals 15 residues. After removal of 3 bases from V and 1 base from J, the junction contained 5 bases not matched to a gene. The CDR3 bases are TGTGCCAGCAGCTTTGGGACAGGTTTTTCCTACGAGCAGTACTTC. Protein sequence: CASSFGTGFSYEQYF.

The V gene is TRBV19, the J gene TRBJ1-2; a weak D match, TRBD1 (5 bases). Germline V gene lookup returns CDR1 LNHDA and CDR2 SQIVND (reference sequence). This CDR3 comprises 13 residues. The ends were cut back, 4 bases at V and 4 bases at J, with 10 bases in the middle. The CDR3 coding sequence is TGTGCCAGTAGTACCCCCGACAGCTATGGCTACACCTTC. It encodes CASSTPDSYGYTF.

The chain joins TRBV12-5 to TRBJ1-2; unclear D gene. The V gene lost 4 bases and the J gene lost 5 bases, with 17 bases spanning the gap. Per germline, CDR1 LGHNT and CDR2 FRNRAP. The CDR3 consists of 15 residues. CDR3 loop: CASGSTPAPGYGYTF. The CDR3 DNA is TGTGCTAGTGGTTCCACGCCAGCCCCGGGTTATGGCTACACCTTC.

This clonotype was picked up a small number of times. The V call is TRBV6-1, the J call TRBJ2-1; possible D gene TRBD1, 5 bases. The V gene's germline CDR1 is MNHNS and CDR2 SASEGT. The CDR3 runs to 15 residues. V was pared by 7 bases and J by 1 base, with 14 bases between. The CDR3 loop reads CASTFNKGSYNEQFF. The CDR3 DNA sequence: TGTGCCAGCACCTTTAACAAGGGGTCCTACAATGAGCAGTTCTTC.

This clonotype was counted ten times or more. The rearrangement uses TRBV4-1 and TRBJ2-7, with 9 bases matching TRBD2. CDR1 is MGHRA, CDR2 YSYEKL, per germline. V shed 4 bases and J 5 bases; nucleotides not matched to a gene: 9. The CDR3 contains 15 residues. The CDR3 spells CASSPRGLATDEQYF. In DNA, the CDR3 is TGCGCCAGCAGCCCTCGCGGACTAGCGACGGACGAGCAGTACTTC.